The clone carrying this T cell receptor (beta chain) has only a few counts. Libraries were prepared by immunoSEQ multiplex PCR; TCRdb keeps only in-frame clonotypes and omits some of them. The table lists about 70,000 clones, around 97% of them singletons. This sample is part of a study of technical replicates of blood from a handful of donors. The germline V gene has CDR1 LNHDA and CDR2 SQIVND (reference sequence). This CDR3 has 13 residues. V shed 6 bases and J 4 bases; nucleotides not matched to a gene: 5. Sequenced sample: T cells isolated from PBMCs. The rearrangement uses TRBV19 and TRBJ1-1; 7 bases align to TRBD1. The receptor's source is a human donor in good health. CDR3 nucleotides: TGTGCCAGTAGGACAGGGTTGGGCACTGAAGCTTTCTTT. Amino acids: CASRTGLGTEAFF.